This is a list of T cell receptor beta chains from one sample in a study of shared clonotypes between healthy human individuals. Assay used: immunoSEQ multiplex PCR; TCRdb lists only in-frame clones, some missing. The sample shows about 820,000 clones, approximately 92% of them seen only once. Sequenced sample: naive CD8+ T cells sorted from blood. The receptors were sampled from a man aged 30 to 39 in good health. Both conserved end residues are part of each CDR3. The D gene is left open where the match is weak. Not all rows give a size; the values are once, few, many and, for expanded clones, a class.

D	V	J	length	size	DNA	CDR3
TRBD2	TRBV4-1	TRBJ2-7	17	.	TGCGCCAGCAGCCTTTCCGGGACTAGCGGGGCCACCTACGAGCAGTACTTC	CASSLSGTSGATYEQYF
TRBD2	TRBV2	TRBJ2-2	17	.	TGTGCCAGCCTCACCCAGGGGTCAGCGGGAGGCCGCGGGGAGCTGTTTTTT	CASLTQGSAGGRGELFF
.	TRBV7-9	TRBJ2-2	14	few	TGTGCCAGCTTCGGAGAAATGAACACCGGGGAGCTGTTTTTT	CASFGEMNTGELFF
.	TRBV4-1	TRBJ1-1	11	.	TGCGCCAGCAGCCAGGGGTCTAGGGCTTTCTTT	CASSQGSRAFF
TRBD1	TRBV5-1	TRBJ2-5	14	few	TGCGCCAGCAGCCTAGGGACAGGGCTAGAGACCCAGTACTTC	CASSLGTGLETQYF
.	TRBV7-9	TRBJ2-1	13	.	TGTGCCAGCAGCCTCCCGAGCGGCAATGAGCAGTTCTTC	CASSLPSGNEQFF
TRBD1	TRBV7-9	TRBJ1-2	14	.	TGTGCCAGCAGCCCGAGGGGGGACAGGGTTGGCTACACCTTC	CASSPRGDRVGYTF
TRBD1	TRBV29-1	TRBJ1-3	13	.	TGCAGCGTTAGGACAGGGGCTGGAAACACCATATATTTT	CSVRTGAGNTIYF
TRBD2	TRBV15	TRBJ2-7	16	.	TGTGCCACCAGCCCCCCACTAGCGGGAGGGCCTAACGAGCAGTACTTC	CATSPPLAGGPNEQYF
.	TRBV18	TRBJ1-2	15	.	TGTGCCAGCTCACCGCAGGGGTCACGAGGGGATGGCTACACCTTC	CASSPQGSRGDGYTF